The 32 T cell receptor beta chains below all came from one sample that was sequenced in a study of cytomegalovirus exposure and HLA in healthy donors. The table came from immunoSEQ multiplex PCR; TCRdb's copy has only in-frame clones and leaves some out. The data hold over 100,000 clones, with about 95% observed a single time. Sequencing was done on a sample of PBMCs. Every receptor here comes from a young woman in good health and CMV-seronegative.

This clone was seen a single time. The CDR3 is CASSVFPRDRSYEQYF. As DNA, the CDR3 is TGTGCCAGTAGTGTTTTCCCCCGAGACAGGTCCTACGAGCAGTACTTC. The J gene is TRBJ2-7, the V gene TRBV19; D is possibly TRBD1 (6 bases). The CDR3 spans 16 residues. V shed 5 bases and J shed 1 base, with 18 bases lying between them. Germline V gene sequence: CDR1 LNHDA, CDR2 SQIVND (reference sequence).

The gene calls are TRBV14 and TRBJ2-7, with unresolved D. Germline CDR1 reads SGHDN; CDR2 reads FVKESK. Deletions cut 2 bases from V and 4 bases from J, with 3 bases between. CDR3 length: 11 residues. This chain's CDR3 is CASSQSYEQYF. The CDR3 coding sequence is TGTGCCAGCAGCCAATCTTACGAGCAGTACTTC.

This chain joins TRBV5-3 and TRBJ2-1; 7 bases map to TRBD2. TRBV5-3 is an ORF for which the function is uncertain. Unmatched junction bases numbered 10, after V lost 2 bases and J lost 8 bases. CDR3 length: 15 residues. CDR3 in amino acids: CARSLGLGTKDEQFF. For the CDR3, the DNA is TGTGCCAGAAGCTTAGGATTAGGGACTAAGGATGAGCAGTTCTTC.

In nucleotides, the CDR3 is TGTGCCATCAGCGCCCTTGGGGCGCCCGGCAATGAGCAGTTCTTC. Translating it yields CAISALGAPGNEQFF. The chain carries TRBV10-3 and TRBJ2-1; a possible D gene is TRBD1 (5 bases). V lost 6 bases and J lost 6, with 18 bases in between. The CDR3 contains 15 residues. Looked up from germline, CDR1 is ENHRY and CDR2 is SYGVKD.

This CDR3 reads CASSNKNGRGIGNEQFF. The CDR3 region has the DNA TGTGCCAGCAGCAATAAAAACGGGAGGGGAATCGGCAATGAGCAGTTCTTC. This rearrangement joins TRBV21-1 to TRBJ2-1; whether TRBD2, the table's D call, matches the DNA was not checked. TRBV21-1 is listed as a pseudogene. This CDR3 comprises 17 residues.

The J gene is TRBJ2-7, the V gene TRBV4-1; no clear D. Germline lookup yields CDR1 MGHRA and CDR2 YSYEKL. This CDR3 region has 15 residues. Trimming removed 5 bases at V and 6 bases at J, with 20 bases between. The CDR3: CASSSNQREVSEQYF. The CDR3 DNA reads TGCGCCAGCAGCTCAAATCAAAGAGAGGTGAGCGAGCAGTACTTC.

In DNA, the CDR3 is TGTGCCAGCAGCTTAGCGGTTGGGGCAGGGGGCTGGTACGAGCAGTACTTC. Its translation is CASSLAVGAGGWYEQYF. This rearrangement joins TRBV7-8 to TRBJ2-7; 8 nucleotides agree with TRBD1. This CDR3 is 17 amino acids long. Germline V gives CDR1 SGHVS, CDR2 FQNEAQ. Trimming took 0 bases from V and 4 from J; bases not matched to a gene: 11.

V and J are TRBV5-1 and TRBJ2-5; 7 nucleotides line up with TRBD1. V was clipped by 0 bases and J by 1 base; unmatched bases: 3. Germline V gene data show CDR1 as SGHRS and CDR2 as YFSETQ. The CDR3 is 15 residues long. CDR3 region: CASSLEGTVQETQYF. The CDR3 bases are TGCGCCAGCAGCTTGGAGGGGACAGTCCAAGAGACCCAGTACTTC.

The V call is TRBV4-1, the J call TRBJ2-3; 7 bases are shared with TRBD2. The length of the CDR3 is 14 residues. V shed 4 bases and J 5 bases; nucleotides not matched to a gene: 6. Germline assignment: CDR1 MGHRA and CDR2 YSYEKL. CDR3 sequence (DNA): TGCGCCAGCAGCCGGGAGGGTTGGAAAGATACGCAGTATTTT. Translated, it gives CASSREGWKDTQYF.

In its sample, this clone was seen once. The CDR3 DNA follows: TGCGCCAAGACTTGTACCAGCGGGGGGAACGCTGGGGAGCTGTTTTTT. Its translation: CAKTCTSGGNAGELFF. The V call is TRBV10-1, the J call TRBJ2-2, with TRBD2 identical over 9 bases. V trimming: 10 bases; J trimming: 8 bases; junction bases outside the gene matches: 17. This CDR3 is 16 amino acids long. Germline V CDR1 and CDR2: WNHNN, SYGVQD (reference sequence).

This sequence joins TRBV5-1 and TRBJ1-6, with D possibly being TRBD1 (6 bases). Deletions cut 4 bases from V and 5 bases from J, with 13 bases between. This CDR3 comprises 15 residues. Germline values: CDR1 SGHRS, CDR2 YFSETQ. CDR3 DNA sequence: TGCGCCAGCAGCGTAACGGGACAAAATAATTCACCCCTCCACTTT. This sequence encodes CASSVTGQNNSPLHF.

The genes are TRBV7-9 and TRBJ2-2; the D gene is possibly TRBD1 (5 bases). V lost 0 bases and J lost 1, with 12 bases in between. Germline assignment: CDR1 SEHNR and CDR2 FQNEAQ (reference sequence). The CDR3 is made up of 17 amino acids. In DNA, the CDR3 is TGTGCCAGCAGCTTAGCGCTCAATACAGGGAACACCGGGGAGCTGTTTTTT. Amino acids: CASSLALNTGNTGELFF.

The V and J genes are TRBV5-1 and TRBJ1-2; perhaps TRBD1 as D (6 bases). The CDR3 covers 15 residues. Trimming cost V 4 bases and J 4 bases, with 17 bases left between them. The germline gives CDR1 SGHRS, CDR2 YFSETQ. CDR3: CASSPQGTSAYGYTF. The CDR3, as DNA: TGCGCCAGCAGCCCTCAAGGGACATCAGCCTATGGCTACACCTTC.

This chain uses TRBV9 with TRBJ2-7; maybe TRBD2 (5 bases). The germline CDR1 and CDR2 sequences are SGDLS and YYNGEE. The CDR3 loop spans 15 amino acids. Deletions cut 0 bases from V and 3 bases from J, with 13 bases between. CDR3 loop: CASSVGSGSGYEQYF. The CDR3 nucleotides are TGTGCCAGCAGCGTAGGTTCGGGGTCCGGCTACGAGCAGTACTTC.

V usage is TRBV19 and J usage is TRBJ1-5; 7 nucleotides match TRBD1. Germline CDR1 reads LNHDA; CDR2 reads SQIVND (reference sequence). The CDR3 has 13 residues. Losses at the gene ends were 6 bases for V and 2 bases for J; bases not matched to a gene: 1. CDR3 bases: TGTGCCAGTAGAACAGGGGGCAATCAGCCCCAGCATTTT. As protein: CASRTGGNQPQHF. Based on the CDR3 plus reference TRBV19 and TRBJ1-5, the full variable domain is DGGITQSPKYLFRKEGQNVTLSCEQNLNHDAMYWYRQDPGQGLRLIYYSQIVNDFQKGDIAEGYSVSREKKESFPLTVTSAQKNPTAFYLCASRTGGNQPQHFGDGTRLSIL.

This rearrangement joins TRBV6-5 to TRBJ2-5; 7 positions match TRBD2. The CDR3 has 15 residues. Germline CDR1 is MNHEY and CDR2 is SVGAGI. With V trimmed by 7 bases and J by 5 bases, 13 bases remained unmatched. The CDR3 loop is CASNPGRVLGETQYF. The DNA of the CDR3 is TGTGCCAGCAATCCAGGGAGGGTTCTCGGGGAGACCCAGTACTTC.

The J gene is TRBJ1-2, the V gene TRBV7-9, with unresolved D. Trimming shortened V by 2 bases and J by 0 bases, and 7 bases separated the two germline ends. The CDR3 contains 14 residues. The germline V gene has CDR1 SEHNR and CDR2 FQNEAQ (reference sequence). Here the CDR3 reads CASSLSFANYGYTF. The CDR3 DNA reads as TGTGCCAGCAGCTTATCGTTTGCTAACTATGGCTACACCTTC.

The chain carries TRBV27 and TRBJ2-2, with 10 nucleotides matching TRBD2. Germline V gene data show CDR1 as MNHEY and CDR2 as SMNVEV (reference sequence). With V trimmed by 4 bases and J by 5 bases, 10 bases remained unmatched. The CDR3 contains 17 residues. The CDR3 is CASSSKRTSGPTGELFF. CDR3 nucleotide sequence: TGTGCCAGCAGTTCGAAAAGGACTAGCGGACCAACCGGGGAGCTGTTTTTT.

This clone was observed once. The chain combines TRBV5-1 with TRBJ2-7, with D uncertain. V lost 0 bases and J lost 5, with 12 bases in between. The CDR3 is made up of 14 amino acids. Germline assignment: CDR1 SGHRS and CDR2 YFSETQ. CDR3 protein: CASSLGQFRDEQYF. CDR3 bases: TGCGCCAGCAGCTTGGGCCAATTCCGGGACGAGCAGTACTTC.

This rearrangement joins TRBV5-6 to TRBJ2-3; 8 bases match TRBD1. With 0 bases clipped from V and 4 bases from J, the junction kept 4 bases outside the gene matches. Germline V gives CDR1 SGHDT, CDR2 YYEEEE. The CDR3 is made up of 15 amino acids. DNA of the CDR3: TGTGCCAGCAGCTTGGGACAGGGGATGGCAGATACGCAGTATTTT. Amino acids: CASSLGQGMADTQYF.

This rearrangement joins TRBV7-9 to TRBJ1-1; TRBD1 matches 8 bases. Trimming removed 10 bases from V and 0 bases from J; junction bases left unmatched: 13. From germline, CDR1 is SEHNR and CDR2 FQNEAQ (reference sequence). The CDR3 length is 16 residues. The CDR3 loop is CATEIEGTGMNTEAFF. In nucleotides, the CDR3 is TGTGCCACCGAAATAGAGGGGACAGGCATGAACACTGAAGCTTTCTTT. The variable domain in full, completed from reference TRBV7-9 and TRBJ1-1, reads DTGVSQNPRHKITKRGQNVTFRCDPISEHNRLYWYRQTLGQGPEFLTYFQNEAQLEKSRLLSDRFSAERPKGSFSTLEIQRTEQGDSAMYLCATEIEGTGMNTEAFFGQGTRLTVV.

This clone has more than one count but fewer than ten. The CDR3 is CASMSAWANYGYTF. Written as DNA, the CDR3 is TGTGCCAGTATGTCGGCATGGGCAAACTATGGCTACACCTTC. This rearrangement joins TRBV19 to TRBJ1-2; unclear D gene. The ends were cut back, 7 bases at V and 2 bases at J, with 14 bases in the middle. Germline lookup yields CDR1 LNHDA and CDR2 SQIVND (reference sequence). CDR3 length: 14 residues.

For the CDR3, the DNA is TGTGCCAGCAGCTTAATGGGGGGCGCGACAGGGAAACCAGATACGCAGTATTTT. This sequence encodes CASSLMGGATGKPDTQYF. The rearrangement links TRBV7-2 to TRBJ2-3; TRBD1 might be the D (7 bases). CDR1 is SGHTA, CDR2 FQGNSA, per germline. V dropped 2 bases and J dropped 4 bases, with 22 bases sitting between them. The length of the CDR3 is 18 residues. Looking up the rest from reference TRBV7-2 and TRBJ2-3 gives the full variable domain: GAGVSQSPSNKVTEKGKDVELRCDPISGHTALYWYRQSLGQGLEFLIYFQGNSAPDKSGLPSDRFSAERTGGSVSTLTIQRTQQEDSAVYLCASSLMGGATGKPDTQYFGPGTRLTVL.

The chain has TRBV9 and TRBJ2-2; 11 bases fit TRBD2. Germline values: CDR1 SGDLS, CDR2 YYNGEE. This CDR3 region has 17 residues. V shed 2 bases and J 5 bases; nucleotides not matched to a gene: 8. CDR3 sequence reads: CASSVKTSGGETGELFF. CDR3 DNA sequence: TGTGCCAGCAGCGTGAAAACTAGCGGGGGCGAGACCGGGGAGCTGTTTTTT.

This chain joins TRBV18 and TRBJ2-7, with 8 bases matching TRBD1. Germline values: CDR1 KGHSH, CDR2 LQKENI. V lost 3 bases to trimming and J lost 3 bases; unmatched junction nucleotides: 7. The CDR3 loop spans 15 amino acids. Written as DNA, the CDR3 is TGTGCCAGCTCACCTTCGACAGGGGTCTACTACGAGCAGTACTTC. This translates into CASSPSTGVYYEQYF.

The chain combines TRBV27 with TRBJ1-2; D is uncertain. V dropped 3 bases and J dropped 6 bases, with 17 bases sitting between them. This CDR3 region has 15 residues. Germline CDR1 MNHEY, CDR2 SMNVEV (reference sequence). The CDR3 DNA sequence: TGTGCCAGCAGTTTGGAGGCAACGGGGTCGAATGGCTACACCTTC. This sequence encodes CASSLEATGSNGYTF.

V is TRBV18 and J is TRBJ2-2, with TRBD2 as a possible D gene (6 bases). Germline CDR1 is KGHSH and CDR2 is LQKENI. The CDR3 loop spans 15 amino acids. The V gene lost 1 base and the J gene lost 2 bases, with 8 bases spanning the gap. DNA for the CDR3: TGTGCCAGCTCACCACAAGCGGGCAACACCGGGGAGCTGTTTTTT. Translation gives CASSPQAGNTGELFF.

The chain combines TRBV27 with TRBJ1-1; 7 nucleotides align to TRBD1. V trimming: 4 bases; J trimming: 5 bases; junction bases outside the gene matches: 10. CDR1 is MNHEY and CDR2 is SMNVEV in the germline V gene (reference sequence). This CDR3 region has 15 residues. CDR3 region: CASSWTGIPGTEAFF. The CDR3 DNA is TGTGCCAGCAGTTGGACAGGTATTCCGGGGACTGAAGCTTTCTTT.

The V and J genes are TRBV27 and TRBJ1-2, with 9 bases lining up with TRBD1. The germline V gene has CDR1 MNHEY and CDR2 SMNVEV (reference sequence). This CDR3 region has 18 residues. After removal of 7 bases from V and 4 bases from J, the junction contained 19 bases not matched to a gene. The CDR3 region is CASTPEGTGTLYGYGYTF. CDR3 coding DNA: TGTGCCAGCACCCCGGAGGGGACAGGGACACTCTATGGCTATGGCTACACCTTC.

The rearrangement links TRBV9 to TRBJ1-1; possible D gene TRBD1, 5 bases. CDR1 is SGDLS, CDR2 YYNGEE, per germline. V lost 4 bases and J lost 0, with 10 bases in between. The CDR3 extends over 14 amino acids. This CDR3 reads CASSKDNMNTEAFF. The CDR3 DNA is TGTGCCAGCAGCAAGGACAACATGAACACTGAAGCTTTCTTT.

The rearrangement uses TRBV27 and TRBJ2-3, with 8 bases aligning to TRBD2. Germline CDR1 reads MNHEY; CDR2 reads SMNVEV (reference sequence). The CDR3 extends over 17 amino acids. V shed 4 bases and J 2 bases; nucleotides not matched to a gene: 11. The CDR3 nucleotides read TGTGCCAGCAGTTCCTGGACCACTAGCGGCCACACAGATACGCAGTATTTT. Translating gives CASSSWTTSGHTDTQYF.

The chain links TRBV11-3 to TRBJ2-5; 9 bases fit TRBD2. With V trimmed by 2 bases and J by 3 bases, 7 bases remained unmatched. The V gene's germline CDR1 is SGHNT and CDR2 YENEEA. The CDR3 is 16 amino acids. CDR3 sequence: CASSLLREGREETQYF. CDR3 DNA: TGTGCCAGCAGCTTATTGCGGGAGGGCCGGGAAGAGACCCAGTACTTC.